Here is one T cell receptor (beta chain) with its context. No antigen is known for it. Time point noted: week 35, safety follow-up. It was 300 ug of mutant IDH1 20-mer peptide that made up each vaccine dose, given with topical imiquimod. These data originate in a study of a mutant IDH1 vaccine in newly diagnosed glioma. Across the whole study: Vaccination followed radiotherapy alone by 4-6 weeks, or accompanied temozolomide cycles. Participants attended visit V12, the safety follow-up, at week 35, and then attended visit V13 at week 47. Those enrolled had earlier been treated with radiotherapy, temozolomide, or both, mostly both. Findings and limits, study-wide: There seemed to be no relation between pseudoprogression and changes in top peripheral T cell clonotypes.

Libraries were prepared by immunoSEQ multiplex PCR; TCRdb keeps only in-frame clonotypes and omits some of them. Of over 65,000 clones listed, about four fifths were seen once; the top ten hold roughly 12%. Germline V gene sequence: CDR1 LNHDA, CDR2 SQIVND (reference sequence). Trimming took 3 bases from V and 5 from J, leaving 13 bases between them. The CDR3 spans 15 residues. Sequenced here: PBMCs, sampled from a glioma patient whose treatment included an IDH1 peptide vaccine. The TCR originated in a man aged 18 to 29 with glioma. The chain employs TRBV19 and TRBJ1-4, with D hard to call. CDR3 sequence (DNA): TGTGCCAGTAGTATGGGGTCACGCTGGAATGAAAAACTGTTTTTT. Translating gives CASSMGSRWNEKLFF.